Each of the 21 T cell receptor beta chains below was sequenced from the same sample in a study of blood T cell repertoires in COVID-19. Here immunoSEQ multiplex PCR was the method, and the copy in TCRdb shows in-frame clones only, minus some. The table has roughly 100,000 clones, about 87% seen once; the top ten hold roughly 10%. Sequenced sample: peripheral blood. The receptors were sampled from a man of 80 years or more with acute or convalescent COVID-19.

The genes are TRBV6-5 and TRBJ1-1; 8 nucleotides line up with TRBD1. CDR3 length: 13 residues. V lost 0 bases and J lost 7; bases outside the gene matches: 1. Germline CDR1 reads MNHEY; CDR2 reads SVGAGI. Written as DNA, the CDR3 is TGTGCCAGCAGTTACTCCGGGACAGGTGAAGCTTTCTTT. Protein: CASSYSGTGEAFF.

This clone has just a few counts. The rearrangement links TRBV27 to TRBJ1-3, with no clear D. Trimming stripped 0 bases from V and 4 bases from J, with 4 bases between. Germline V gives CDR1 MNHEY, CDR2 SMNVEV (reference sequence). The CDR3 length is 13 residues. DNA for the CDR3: TGTGCCAGCAGTTTATCGCGGGGAAACACCATATATTTT. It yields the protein CASSLSRGNTIYF.

CDR3 DNA sequence: TGTGCCAGCAGCCAAGGACAGGGGGCTAATTCACCCCTCCACTTT. Its protein is CASSQGQGANSPLHF. V usage is TRBV14 and J usage is TRBJ1-6; 10 bases are a match to TRBD1. The length of the CDR3 is 15 residues. Germline V CDR1 and CDR2: SGHDN, FVKESK. V gave up 1 base and J gave up 6 bases; unmatched junction bases: 0.

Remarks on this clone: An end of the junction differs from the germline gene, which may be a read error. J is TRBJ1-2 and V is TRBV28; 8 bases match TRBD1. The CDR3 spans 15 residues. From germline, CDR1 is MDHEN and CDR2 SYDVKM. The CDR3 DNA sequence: TGTGCCAGCAGTTCCCGCGGACAGGGAAACTACGGCTACACCTTC. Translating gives CASSSRGQGNYGYTF.

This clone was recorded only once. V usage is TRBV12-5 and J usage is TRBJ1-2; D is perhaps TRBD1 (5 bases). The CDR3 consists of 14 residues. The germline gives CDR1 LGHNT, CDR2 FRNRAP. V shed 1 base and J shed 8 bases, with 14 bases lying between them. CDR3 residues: CASGLAGQMNGYTF. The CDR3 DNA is TGTGCTAGTGGTTTGGCCGGACAAATGAACGGCTACACCTTC.

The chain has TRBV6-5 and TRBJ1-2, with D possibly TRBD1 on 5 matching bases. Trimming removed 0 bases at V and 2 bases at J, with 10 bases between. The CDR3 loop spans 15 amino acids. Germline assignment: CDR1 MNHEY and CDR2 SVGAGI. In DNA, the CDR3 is TGTGCCAGCAGTTACTCTGGCAGGGAAAACTATGGCTACACCTTC. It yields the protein CASSYSGRENYGYTF.

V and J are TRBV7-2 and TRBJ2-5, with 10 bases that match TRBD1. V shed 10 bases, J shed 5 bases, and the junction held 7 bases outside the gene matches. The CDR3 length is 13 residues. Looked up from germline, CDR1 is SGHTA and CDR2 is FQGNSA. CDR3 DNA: TGTGCCACCGGACAGGGGGAATTGGAGACCCAGTACTTC. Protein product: CATGQGELETQYF.

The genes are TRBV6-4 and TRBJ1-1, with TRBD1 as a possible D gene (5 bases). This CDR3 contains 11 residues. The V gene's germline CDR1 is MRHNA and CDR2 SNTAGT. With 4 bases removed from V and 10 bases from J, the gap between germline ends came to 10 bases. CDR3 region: CASSGQGLAFF. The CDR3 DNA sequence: TGTGCCAGCAGTGGCCAGGGTTTAGCTTTCTTT.

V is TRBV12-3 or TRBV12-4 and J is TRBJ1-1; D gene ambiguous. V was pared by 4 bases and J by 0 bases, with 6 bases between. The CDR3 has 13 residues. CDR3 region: CASSWTVNTEAFF. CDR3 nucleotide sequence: TGTGCCAGCAGTTGGACTGTGAACACTGAAGCTTTCTTT.

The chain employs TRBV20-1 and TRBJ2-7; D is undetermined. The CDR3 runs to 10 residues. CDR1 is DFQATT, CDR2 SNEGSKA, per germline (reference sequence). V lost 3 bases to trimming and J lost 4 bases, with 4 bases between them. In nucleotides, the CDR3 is TGCAGTGCTAGCCGTTACGAGCAGTACTTC. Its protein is CSASRYEQYF.

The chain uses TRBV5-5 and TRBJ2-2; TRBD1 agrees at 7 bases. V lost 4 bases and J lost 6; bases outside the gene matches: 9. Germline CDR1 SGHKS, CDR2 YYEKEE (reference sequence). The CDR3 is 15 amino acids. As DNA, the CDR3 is TGTGCCAGCAGCCTGACAGGGTATATGGCCGGGGAGCTGTTTTTT. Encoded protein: CASSLTGYMAGELFF.

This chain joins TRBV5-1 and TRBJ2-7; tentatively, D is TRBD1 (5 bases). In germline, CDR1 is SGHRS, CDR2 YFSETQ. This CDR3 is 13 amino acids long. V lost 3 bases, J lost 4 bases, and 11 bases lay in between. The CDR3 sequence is CASSSGQLYEQYF. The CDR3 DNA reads TGCGCCAGCAGCTCAGGGCAGCTTTACGAGCAGTACTTC.

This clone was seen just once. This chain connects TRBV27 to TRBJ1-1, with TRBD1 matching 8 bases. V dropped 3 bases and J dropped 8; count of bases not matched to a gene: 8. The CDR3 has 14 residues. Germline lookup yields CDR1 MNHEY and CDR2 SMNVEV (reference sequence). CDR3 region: CASSLSQGAREAFF. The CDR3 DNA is TGTGCCAGCAGTTTGAGCCAGGGGGCGAGAGAAGCTTTCTTT.

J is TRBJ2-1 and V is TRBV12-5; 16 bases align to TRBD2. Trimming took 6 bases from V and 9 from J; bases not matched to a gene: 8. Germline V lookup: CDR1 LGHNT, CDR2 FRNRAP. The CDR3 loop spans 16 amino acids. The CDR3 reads CASGPGLAGGRGEQFF. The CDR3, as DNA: TGTGCTAGTGGACCGGGACTAGCGGGAGGGAGGGGTGAGCAGTTCTTC. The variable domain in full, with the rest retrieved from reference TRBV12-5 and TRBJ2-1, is DARVTQTPRHKVTEMGQEVTMRCQPILGHNTVFWYRQTMMQGLELLAYFRNRAPLDDSGMPKDRFSAEMPDATLATLKIQPSEPRDSAVYFCASGPGLAGGRGEQFFGPGTRLTVL.

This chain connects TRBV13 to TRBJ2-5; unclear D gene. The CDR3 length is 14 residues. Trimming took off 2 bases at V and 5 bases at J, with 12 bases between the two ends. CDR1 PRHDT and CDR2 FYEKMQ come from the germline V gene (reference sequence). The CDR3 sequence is CASSLWAHSETQYF. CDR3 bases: TGTGCCAGCAGCTTATGGGCCCACTCGGAGACCCAGTACTTC. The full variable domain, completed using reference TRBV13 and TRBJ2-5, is AAGVIQSPRHLIKEKRETATLKCYPIPRHDTVYWYQQGPGQDPQFLISFYEKMQSDKGSIPDRFSAQQFSDYHSELNMSSLELGDSALYFCASSLWAHSETQYFGPGTRLLVL.

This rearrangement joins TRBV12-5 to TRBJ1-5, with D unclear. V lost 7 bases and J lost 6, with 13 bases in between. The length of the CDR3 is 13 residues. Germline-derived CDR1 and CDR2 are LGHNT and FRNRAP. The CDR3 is CASAPPVGQPQHF. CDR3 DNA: TGTGCTAGTGCCCCGCCGGTTGGTCAGCCCCAGCATTTT. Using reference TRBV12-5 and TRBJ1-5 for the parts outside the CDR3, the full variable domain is DARVTQTPRHKVTEMGQEVTMRCQPILGHNTVFWYRQTMMQGLELLAYFRNRAPLDDSGMPKDRFSAEMPDATLATLKIQPSEPRDSAVYFCASAPPVGQPQHFGDGTRLSIL.

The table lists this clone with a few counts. The CDR3 region has the DNA TGTGCCAGCAGCTTTGCAGAAGAATACGAGCAGTACTTC. Residues: CASSFAEEYEQYF. This rearrangement joins TRBV7-2 to TRBJ2-7, with D unclear. The CDR3 runs to 13 residues. Trimming removed 3 bases from V and 4 bases from J, with 10 bases in between. CDR1 is SGHTA and CDR2 is FQGNSA in the germline V gene.

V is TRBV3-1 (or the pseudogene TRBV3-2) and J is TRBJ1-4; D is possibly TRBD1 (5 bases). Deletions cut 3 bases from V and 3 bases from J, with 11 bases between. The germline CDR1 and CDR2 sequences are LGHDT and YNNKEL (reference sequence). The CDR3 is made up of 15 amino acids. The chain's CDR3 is CASSHQPGANEKLFF. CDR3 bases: TGTGCCAGCAGCCACCAGCCGGGGGCTAATGAAAAACTGTTTTTT.

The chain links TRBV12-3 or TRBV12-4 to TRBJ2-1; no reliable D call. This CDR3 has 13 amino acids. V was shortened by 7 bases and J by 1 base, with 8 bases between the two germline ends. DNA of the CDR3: TGTGCCAGCACCCTATCATCCTACAATGAGCAGTTCTTC. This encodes CASTLSSYNEQFF.

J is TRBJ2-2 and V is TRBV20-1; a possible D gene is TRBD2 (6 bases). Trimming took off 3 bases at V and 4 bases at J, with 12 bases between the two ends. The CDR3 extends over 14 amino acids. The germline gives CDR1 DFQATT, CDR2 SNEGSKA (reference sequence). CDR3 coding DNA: TGCAGTGCTAGTTACGGGAGAGGCACCGGGGAGCTGTTTTTT. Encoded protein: CSASYGRGTGELFF.

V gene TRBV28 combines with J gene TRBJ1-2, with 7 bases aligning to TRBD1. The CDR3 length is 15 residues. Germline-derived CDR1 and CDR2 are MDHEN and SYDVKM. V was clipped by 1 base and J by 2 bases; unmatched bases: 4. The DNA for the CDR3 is TGTGCCAGCAGTTTATACAGGGGATGGAACTATGGCTACACCTTC. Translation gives CASSLYRGWNYGYTF.